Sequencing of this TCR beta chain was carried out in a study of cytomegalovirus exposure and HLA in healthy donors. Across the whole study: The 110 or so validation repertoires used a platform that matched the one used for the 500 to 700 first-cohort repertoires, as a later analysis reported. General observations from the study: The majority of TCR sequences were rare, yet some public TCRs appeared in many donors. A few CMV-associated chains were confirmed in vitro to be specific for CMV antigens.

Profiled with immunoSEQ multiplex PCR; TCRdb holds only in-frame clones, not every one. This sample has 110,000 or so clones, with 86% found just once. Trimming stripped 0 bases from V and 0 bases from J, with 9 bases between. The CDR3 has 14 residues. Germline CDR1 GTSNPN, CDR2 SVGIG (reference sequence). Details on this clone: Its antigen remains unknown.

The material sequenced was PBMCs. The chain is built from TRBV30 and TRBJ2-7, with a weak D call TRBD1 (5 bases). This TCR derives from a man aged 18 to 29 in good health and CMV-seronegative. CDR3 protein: CAWSVGANSYEQYF. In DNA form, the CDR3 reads TGTGCCTGGAGTGTTGGGGCTAACTCCTACGAGCAGTACTTC.